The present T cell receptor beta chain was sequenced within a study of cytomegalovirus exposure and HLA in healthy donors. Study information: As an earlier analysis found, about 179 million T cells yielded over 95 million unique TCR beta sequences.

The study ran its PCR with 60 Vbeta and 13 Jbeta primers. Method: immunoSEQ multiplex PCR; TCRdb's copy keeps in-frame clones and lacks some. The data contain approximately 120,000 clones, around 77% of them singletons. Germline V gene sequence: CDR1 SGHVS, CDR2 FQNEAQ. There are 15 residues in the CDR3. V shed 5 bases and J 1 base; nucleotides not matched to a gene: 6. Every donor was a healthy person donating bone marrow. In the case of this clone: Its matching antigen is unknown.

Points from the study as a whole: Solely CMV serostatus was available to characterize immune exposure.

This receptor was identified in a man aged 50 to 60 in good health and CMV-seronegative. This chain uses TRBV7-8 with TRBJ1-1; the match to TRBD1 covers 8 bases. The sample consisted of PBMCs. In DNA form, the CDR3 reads TGTGCCAGCAGCATATCGGGACAGGAGAACACTGAAGCTTTCTTT. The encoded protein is CASSISGQENTEAFF.